These T cell receptor beta chains were read from a single sample in a study of neurological immune-mediated disorders. TCRdb reanalysed the 5' RACE reads using MiXCR and keeps one entry per CDR3 protein. In the table there are about 41,000 distinct CDR3 sequences, about 13% of which are singletons. The sequencing input was PBMCs. Receptor source: a female donor in good health. CDR3s include the opening cysteine and the closing phenylalanine or tryptophan. D genes are given only for firm matches. Clone size is not always given. Where it is, it says once, few, many or a class for expanded clones.

TRBV5-1,16,many,TRBJ2-2,TRBD1,CATQGKTGLNTGELFF,TGCGCCACCCAGGGAAAGACAGGGCTAAACACCGGGGAGCTGTTTTTT
TRBV6-5,17,many,TRBJ2-7,TRBD2,CASSAKLVTSPIHEQYF,TGTGCCAGCAGTGCAAAACTTGTGACTAGCCCGATCCACGAGCAGTACTTC
TRBV5-1,15,-,TRBJ2-7,TRBD1,CASGPRQGISYEQCF,TGCGCCAGCGGCCCAAGACAGGGAATCTCCTACGAGCAGTGCTTC
TRBV6-1,15,-,TRBJ2-3,-,CASRARDSLIDTQYF,TGTGCCAGCAGAGCGAGGGACTCATTAATAGATACGCAGTATTTT
TRBV12-3/TRBV12-4,13,once,TRBJ2-7,-,CASKHDSVYEQYF,TGTGCCAGCAAGCATGACTCCGTCTACGAGCAGTACTTC
TRBV29-1,12,many,TRBJ2-7,-,CSVRDFLYEQYF,TGCAGCGTCCGGGACTTCCTTTACGAGCAGTACTTC
TRBV4-1,16,-,TRBJ2-1,-,CASSQEGGIGLNEQFF,TGCGCCAGCAGCCAAGAAGGCGGTATCGGGCTCAATGAGCAGTTCTTC
TRBV6-5,15,-,TRBJ1-1,-,CASSNLRRKNTEAFF,TGTGCCAGCAGTAACCTACGAAGGAAGAACACTGAAGCTTTCTTT
TRBV11-2,18,many,TRBJ2-4,TRBD2,CASSPGLGLAGYQNIQYF,TGTGCCAGCAGCCCCGGACTCGGACTAGCGGGGTATCAAAACATTCAGTACTTC
TRBV12-3/TRBV12-4,12,many,TRBJ1-1,TRBD1,CASLQGVTEAFF,TGTGCCAGCCTCCAGGGGGTCACTGAAGCTTTCTTT
TRBV10-3,15,few,TRBJ2-3,TRBD2,CAASPTSGRGDTQYF,TGTGCCGCCTCCCCCACTAGCGGGAGGGGAGATACGCAGTATTTT
TRBV18,15,many,TRBJ1-2,TRBD1,CASSPDRGRGYGYTF,TGTGCCAGCTCACCGGACAGGGGGCGCGGGTATGGCTACACCTTC
TRBV7-3,14,many,TRBJ1-1,-,CASSPGPLNTEAFF,TGTGCCAGCAGCCCGGGACCCCTGAACACTGAAGCTTTCTTT
TRBV12-3/TRBV12-4,15,many,TRBJ1-3,-,CASGRRGSSGNTIYF,TGTGCCAGCGGAAGGCGGGGCAGCTCTGGAAACACCATATATTTT
TRBV5-1,17,few,TRBJ2-7,TRBD1,CASSRSPPGQVPYEQYF,TGCGCCAGCAGCCGTTCCCCCCCAGGACAGGTGCCCTACGAGCAGTACTTC
TRBV20-1,14,-,TRBJ1-1,-,CSANSRCRSTEAFF,TGCAGTGCTAACTCCAGGTGTAGAAGCACTGAAGCTTTCTTT
TRBV5-1,18,many,TRBJ2-7,TRBD1,CASSLAGQGASYPYEQYF,TGCGCCAGCAGCTTGGCGGGACAGGGGGCCAGCTACCCCTACGAGCAGTACTTC
TRBV7-8,15,-,TRBJ2-1,-,CASSCGQGTYNEQFF,TGTGCCAGCAGTTGTGGGCAGGGGACGTACAATGAGCAGTTCTTC
TRBV20-1,15,many,TRBJ2-1,TRBD2,CSYLARRERYNEQFF,TGCAGTTATCTCGCCCGGCGGGAGAGGTACAATGAGCAGTTCTTC
TRBV11-2,16,-,TRBJ2-7,TRBD1,CASSTYRDRGYGEQYF,TGTGCCAGCAGCACCTACCGGGACAGGGGTTATGGCGAGCAGTACTTC
TRBV12-3/TRBV12-4,13,many,TRBJ1-2,-,CASSPGGHYGYTF,TGTGCCAGCAGCCCCGGCGGGCACTATGGCTACACCTTC
TRBV29-1,13,many,TRBJ2-7,-,CSVEFGGPYEQYF,TGCAGCGTTGAATTTGGGGGTCCCTACGAGCAGTACTTC
TRBV12-3/TRBV12-4,14,many,TRBJ2-7,-,CASSPGLFLGEQYF,TGTGCCAGCAGCCCCGGGCTCTTCCTGGGCGAGCAGTACTTC
TRBV29-1,13,many,TRBJ2-4,-,CSVRTGTTNIQYF,TGCAGCGTCCGGACCGGGACGACGAACATTCAGTACTTC
TRBV19,14,many,TRBJ1-2,-,CASSPTGFGYGYTF,TGTGCCAGTAGTCCCACAGGGTTTGGCTATGGCTACACCTTC
TRBV5-1,16,many,TRBJ2-1,-,CASSLEVITSYNEQFF,TGCGCCAGCAGCTTGGAGGTTATCACTTCCTACAATGAGCAGTTCTTC
TRBV7-9,13,many,TRBJ2-1,-,CASSSTDVREQFF,TGTGCCAGCAGCTCCACCGACGTCCGTGAGCAGTTCTTC
TRBV18,16,many,TRBJ1-1,TRBD1,CASSPRQGVGDTEAFF,TGTGCCAGCTCACCGCGACAGGGGGTTGGGGACACTGAAGCTTTCTTT
TRBV7-3,15,many,TRBJ2-1,TRBD2,CASSAPGLAGGPRFF,TGTGCCAGCAGCGCCCCGGGACTAGCGGGAGGGCCTCGGTTCTTC
TRBV9,15,many,TRBJ2-1,TRBD2,CASSPQSSGSYEQFF,TGTGCCAGCAGCCCCCAGTCTAGCGGGAGTTATGAGCAGTTCTTC
TRBV20-1,11,many,TRBJ2-4,-,CSGIAKNIQYF,TGCAGTGGAATAGCCAAAAACATTCAGTACTTC
TRBV15,15,many,TRBJ1-1,-,CATSRGSSGGAEAFF,TGTGCCACCAGCAGAGGGTCATCAGGAGGCGCTGAAGCTTTCTTT
TRBV3-1,15,many,TRBJ1-1,-,CASSQGGRENTEAFF,TGTGCCAGCAGCCAAGGGGGGAGAGAGAACACTGAAGCTTTCTTT
TRBV3-1,14,many,TRBJ2-7,TRBD2,CASSLTAGAAVAYF,TGTGCCAGCAGCCTAACAGCGGGGGCCGCGGTTGCGTACTTC
TRBV12-3/TRBV12-4,15,many,TRBJ2-7,-,CASRKGGRRLYEQYF,TGTGCCAGCAGAAAAGGTGGACGGCGATTATACGAGCAGTACTTC
TRBV3-1,14,many,TRBJ1-6,-,CASSQESEESPLHF,TGTGCCAGCAGCCAAGAGTCTGAAGAGTCACCCCTCCACTTT
TRBV2,13,many,TRBJ1-1,-,CASSGQSNTEAFF,TGTGCCAGCAGCGGACAGAGTAACACTGAAGCTTTCTTT
TRBV7-8,15,many,TRBJ1-5,TRBD1,CASSRTGGVGQPQHF,TGTGCCAGCAGTCGGACAGGGGGCGTCGGTCAGCCCCAGCATTTT
TRBV12-3/TRBV12-4,14,many,TRBJ2-7,TRBD1,CASSADRGTYEQYF,TGTGCCAGCAGTGCTGACAGGGGGACCTACGAGCAGTACTTC
TRBV29-1,12,many,TRBJ2-5,-,CSVQGAWETQYF,TGCAGCGTTCAAGGGGCTTGGGAGACCCAGTACTTC
TRBV7-3,14,many,TRBJ2-7,TRBD2,CASSPTSPPVEQYF,TGTGCCAGCAGCCCGACTAGCCCCCCTGTCGAGCAGTACTTC
TRBV7-3,13,many,TRBJ2-5,TRBD1,CASAWTGVETQYF,TGTGCCAGCGCCTGGACAGGGGTAGAGACCCAGTACTTC
TRBV29-1,13,many,TRBJ1-1,-,CSGEGRGNTEAFF,TGCAGCGGCGAGGGGCGGGGGAACACTGAAGCTTTCTTT
TRBV20-1,15,many,TRBJ1-1,-,CSASGGVGVGTEAFF,TGCAGTGCCTCGGGGGGGGTCGGCGTGGGGACTGAAGCTTTCTTT
TRBV7-9,16,many,TRBJ2-5,-,CASSTPRQGVSETQYF,TGTGCCAGCAGCACCCCCCGGCAGGGAGTCAGCGAGACCCAGTACTTC
TRBV12-3/TRBV12-4,15,many,TRBJ2-5,-,CASSPNVGGPSAQYF,TGTGCCAGCAGTCCTAACGTGGGGGGTCCGTCAGCCCAGTACTTC
TRBV2,16,many,TRBJ2-4,TRBD1,CASSDRGLEAKNIQYF,TGTGCCAGCAGTGACAGGGGGCTGGAAGCCAAAAACATTCAGTACTTC
TRBV5-1,14,many,TRBJ1-1,TRBD1,CASSLRTGDTEAFF,TGCGCCAGCAGCTTAAGGACAGGGGACACTGAAGCTTTCTTT
TRBV5-1,15,many,TRBJ1-2,-,CASSLGQGYYYGYTF,TGCGCCAGCAGCTTGGGCCAGGGATATTACTATGGCTACACCTTC
TRBV7-3,14,many,TRBJ1-1,-,CASSPTPENTEAFF,TGTGCCAGCAGCCCAACCCCAGAGAACACTGAAGCTTTCTTT
TRBV20-1,14,-,TRBJ2-7,-,CGAKGRGRSYDQYF,TGCGGTGCCAAAGGGCGGGGAAGGTCCTACGATCAGTACTTC
TRBV28,15,many,TRBJ1-2,TRBD1,CASSPGTAANYGYTF,TGTGCCAGCAGTCCGGGGACAGCAGCTAACTATGGCTACACCTTC
TRBV15,16,many,TRBJ1-6,-,CATSRDTGALRSPLHF,TGTGCCACCAGCAGAGATACGGGGGCTTTAAGATCACCCCTCCACTTT
TRBV13,15,-,TRBJ1-1,TRBD1,CANRPTGGLRYGAFF,TGTGCCAACAGGCCGACAGGGGGCTTGAGATACGGGGCTTTCTTT
TRBV20-1,10,many,TRBJ2-1,-,CSPRRDEQFF,TGCTCCCCCCGGAGGGATGAGCAGTTCTTC
TRBV5-1,14,many,TRBJ1-4,-,CASSETGTAKKLFF,TGCGCCAGCAGCGAAACAGGGACTGCCAAAAAACTGTTTTTT
TRBV18,14,once,TRBJ2-7,-,CASSQVGAPVEQYF,TGTGCCAGCTCACAGGTCGGGGCACCTGTCGAGCAGTACTTC
TRBV6-6,13,many,TRBJ1-5,TRBD1,CATLRQGGQPQHF,TGTGCCACCCTAAGACAGGGGGGTCAGCCCCAGCATTTT
TRBV14,14,many,TRBJ2-3,-,CASSQDRSRDTQYF,TGTGCCAGCAGCCAAGATCGGTCGAGAGATACGCAGTATTTT